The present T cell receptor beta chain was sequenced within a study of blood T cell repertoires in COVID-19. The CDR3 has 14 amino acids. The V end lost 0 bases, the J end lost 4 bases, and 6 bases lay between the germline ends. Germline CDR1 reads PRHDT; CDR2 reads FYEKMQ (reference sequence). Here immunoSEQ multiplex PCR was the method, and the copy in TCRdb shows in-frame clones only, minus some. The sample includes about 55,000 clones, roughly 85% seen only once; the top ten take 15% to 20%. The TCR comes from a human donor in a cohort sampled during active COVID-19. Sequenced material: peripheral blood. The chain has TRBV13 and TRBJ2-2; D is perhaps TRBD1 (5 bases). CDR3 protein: CASSLGRVTGELFF. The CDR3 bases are TGTGCCAGCAGCTTAGGCAGGGTCACCGGGGAGCTGTTTTTT.